These T cell receptor beta chains were read from a single sample in a study of T-cell memory formation after mild COVID-19. TCRdb reprocessed the 5' RACE reads via MiXCR and lists one record per CDR3 protein. Of 560,000 or so distinct CDR3 sequences in the sample, 15% to 20% were seen once. Sample: PBMCs or a T cell subset sorted from them (not recorded which). These receptors came from an adult woman who had mild COVID-19 (a few samples of this study predate the infection). Cell type and time point are not known. Both conserved end residues are part of each CDR3. The order of the fields is clone size, V gene, D gene, J gene, CDR3 length, CDR3 DNA, CDR3 protein. D genes are given only for firm matches. Not all rows give a size; the values are once, few, many and, for expanded clones, a class.

few	TRBV12-3/TRBV12-4	.	TRBJ2-6	14	TGTGCCAGCAGTTCCTTTGCGGTGCCCAACGTCCTGACTTTC	CASSSFAVPNVLTF
.	TRBV11-2	TRBD2	TRBJ2-7	15	TGTGCCAGCAGCCACCGACTAGCGGGGTCCTACGAGCAGTACTTC	CASSHRLAGSYEQYF
.	TRBV6-1	.	TRBJ1-1	16	TGTGCCAGCAGACTACAGGCCTTGGGCATGAACACTGAAGCTTTCTTT	CASRLQALGMNTEAFF
once	TRBV11-3	.	TRBJ2-7	17	TGTGCCAGCAGCTTAGGGGGACCCCGAGGAATGACCTACGAGCAGTACTTC	CASSLGGPRGMTYEQYF
many	TRBV18	.	TRBJ2-4	16	TGTGCCAGCTCACCAACGGACAGATTAGCCAAAAACATTCAGTACTTC	CASSPTDRLAKNIQYF
.	TRBV6-5	.	TRBJ2-7	14	TGTGCCAGCAGTTTGGGACGGGTCTCCTACGAGCAGTACTTC	CASSLGRVSYEQYF
few	TRBV7-6	TRBD2	TRBJ2-5	18	TGTGCCAGCAGCCGAGACTGGGGACTAGATTATGCACAAGAGACCCAGTACTTC	CASSRDWGLDYAQETQYF
.	TRBV18	.	TRBJ2-7	14	TGTGCCAGCTCACCACTGACAGAGCCCTACGAGCAGTACTTC	CASSPLTEPYEQYF
.	TRBV7-3	TRBD2	TRBJ2-1	17	TGTGCCAGCAGCTTAACGTTAAGTGGGACTACCTACAATGAGCAGTTCTTC	CASSLTLSGTTYNEQFF
few	TRBV5-6	.	TRBJ1-5	12	TGTGCCAGCAGCCACCTTGATCAGCCCCAGCATTTT	CASSHLDQPQHF
.	TRBV3-1	.	TRBJ1-4	12	TGTGCCAGCAGAGGACGGTCCGAGGGGCTGTTTTTT	CASRGRSEGLFF
.	TRBV12-3/TRBV12-4	TRBD1	TRBJ2-2	15	TGTGCCAGCACCCTGACAGGGGAAGGCACCGGGGAGCTGTTTTTT	CASTLTGEGTGELFF
.	TRBV20-1	TRBD2	TRBJ2-3	19	TGCAGTGCTAGAGACTTCGGGACTAGCGGGAGGGCCGGAACAGATACGCAGTATTTT	CSARDFGTSGRAGTDTQYF
few	TRBV7-2	TRBD1	TRBJ1-2	15	TGTGCCAGCAGCTCCCGGGACAGGGCCCACTATGGCTACACCTTC	CASSSRDRAHYGYTF
many	TRBV5-1	.	TRBJ2-7	13	TGCGCCAGCAGGGCGCCCGGGAGTTCCGAGCAGTACTTC	CASRAPGSSEQYF
few	TRBV12-3/TRBV12-4	.	TRBJ1-5	14	TGTGCCAGCAGTTTACCAGGTAACAATCAGCCCCAGCATTTT	CASSLPGNNQPQHF
.	TRBV7-3	TRBD1	TRBJ2-5	17	TGTGCCAGCAGCTTACACAGCCGGGACAGGGGGCCGGAGACCCAGTACTTC	CASSLHSRDRGPETQYF
.	TRBV18	.	TRBJ2-3	15	TGTGCCAGCTCAACTAAGGGGGGGAGTACAGATACGCAGTATTTT	CASSTKGGSTDTQYF
.	TRBV5-1	TRBD1	TRBJ2-7	14	TGCGCCAGCAGCAATTGGGACAGGGCTGGCGAGCAGTACTTC	CASSNWDRAGEQYF
once	TRBV27	.	TRBJ1-5	14	TGTGCCAGCAGTTTACGGCGGAGCAATCAGCCCCAGCATTTT	CASSLRRSNQPQHF
.	TRBV7-2	TRBD2	TRBJ2-1	19	TGTGCCAGCAGCTTAGCCATCGGGACTAGCGGGAGGGCCCCCAATGAGCAGTTCTTC	CASSLAIGTSGRAPNEQFF
.	TRBV6-5	TRBD1	TRBJ1-2	16	TGTGCCAGCAGTCGTCTCGGGATAGCAGGGGGCTATGGCTACACCTTC	CASSRLGIAGGYGYTF
.	TRBV14	.	TRBJ2-4	16	TGTGCCAGCAGCCAAGATCGGAAACTAGCCAAAAACATTCAGTACTTC	CASSQDRKLAKNIQYF
many	TRBV27	TRBD1	TRBJ1-2	12	TGTGCCAGCAGTGTAGGGGGCATTGGCTACACCTTC	CASSVGGIGYTF
.	TRBV6-5	.	TRBJ1-4	13	TGTGCCAGCAGTCCAGTGTTTAATGAAAAACTGTTTTTT	CASSPVFNEKLFF
.	TRBV6-5	.	TRBJ2-1	14	TGTGCCAGCAGAAAAAGAGGATCCTACAATGAGCAGTTCTTC	CASRKRGSYNEQFF
few	TRBV7-8	TRBD2	TRBJ2-1	18	TGTGCCAGCAGCTCACTAGCGGGAGGTCTTCCTTCCTACAATGAGCAGTTCTTC	CASSSLAGGLPSYNEQFF
many	TRBV5-1	.	TRBJ2-5	15	TGCGCCAGCAGCTTGGTATCCCAGAGCCAAGAGACCCAGTACTTC	CASSLVSQSQETQYF
.	TRBV5-1	.	TRBJ2-6	15	TGCGCCAGCAGCTTGGGTAGGGCTGGGGCCAACGTCCTGACTTTC	CASSLGRAGANVLTF